This T cell receptor beta chain comes out of a study of T cell repertoires in cytomegalovirus infection. CDR1 and CDR2 (germline): SNHLY, FYNNEI. This CDR3 has 14 residues. The V and J ends lost 6 bases and 3 bases respectively, with 12 bases between them. TCRdb ran MiXCR on the reads and lists one entry per CDR3 protein. The sample shows 640,000 or so distinct CDR3 sequences, roughly 33% of them seen only once. As regards this clonotype: What it binds is unknown.

This receptor was taken from a human donor in good health (CMV status not recorded). Some clones in this sample may be carry-over from other donors' samples. Sequencing used cultured PBMCs, obtained from culture after CMV antigen stimulation. The rearrangement joins TRBV2 to TRBJ2-1, with D perhaps matching TRBD1 (7 bases). CDR3 coding DNA: TGTGCCAGCAGGGCGGGACAGAACTACAATGAGCAGTTCTTC. As protein: CASRAGQNYNEQFF.